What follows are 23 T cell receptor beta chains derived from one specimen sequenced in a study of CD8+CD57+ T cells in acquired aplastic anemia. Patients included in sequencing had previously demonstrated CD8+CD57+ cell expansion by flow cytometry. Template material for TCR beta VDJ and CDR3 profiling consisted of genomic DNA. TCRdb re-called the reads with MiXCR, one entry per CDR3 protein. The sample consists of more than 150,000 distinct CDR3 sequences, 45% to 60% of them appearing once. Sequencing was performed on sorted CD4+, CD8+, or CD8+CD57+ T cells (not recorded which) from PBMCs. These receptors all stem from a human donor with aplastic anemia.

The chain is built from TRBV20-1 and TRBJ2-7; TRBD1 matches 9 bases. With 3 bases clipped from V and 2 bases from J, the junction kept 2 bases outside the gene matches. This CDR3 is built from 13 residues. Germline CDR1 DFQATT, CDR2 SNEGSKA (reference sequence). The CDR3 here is CSASGQGTYEQYF. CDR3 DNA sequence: TGCAGTGCTAGCGGACAGGGGACCTACGAGCAGTACTTC.

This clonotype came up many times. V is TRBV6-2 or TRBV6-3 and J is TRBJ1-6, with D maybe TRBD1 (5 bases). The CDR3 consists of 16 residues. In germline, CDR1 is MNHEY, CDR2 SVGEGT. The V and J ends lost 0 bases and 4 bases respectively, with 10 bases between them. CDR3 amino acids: CASSYSTGRYNSPLHF. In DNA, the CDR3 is TGTGCCAGCAGTTACTCGACGGGGCGTTATAATTCACCCCTCCACTTT.

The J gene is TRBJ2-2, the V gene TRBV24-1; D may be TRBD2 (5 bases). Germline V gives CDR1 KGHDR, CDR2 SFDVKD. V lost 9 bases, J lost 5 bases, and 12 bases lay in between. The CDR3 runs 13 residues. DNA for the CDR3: TGTGCCACCCGCTCCCGCGGGACCGGGGAGCTGTTTTTT. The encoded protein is CATRSRGTGELFF.

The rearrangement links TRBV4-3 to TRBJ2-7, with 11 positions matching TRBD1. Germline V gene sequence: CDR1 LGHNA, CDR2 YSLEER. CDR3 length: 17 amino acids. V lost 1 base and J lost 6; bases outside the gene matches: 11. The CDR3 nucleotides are TGCGCCAGCAGCCAAGCGGGGGACAGGGGGATCTCAGGCGAGCAGTACTTC. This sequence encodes CASSQAGDRGISGEQYF.

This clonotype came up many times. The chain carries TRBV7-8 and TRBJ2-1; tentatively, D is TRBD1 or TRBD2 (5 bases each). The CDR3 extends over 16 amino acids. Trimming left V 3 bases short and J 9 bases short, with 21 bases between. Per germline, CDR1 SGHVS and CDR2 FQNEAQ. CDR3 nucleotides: TGTGCCAGCAGCTTGGGGACCGGATCTAGATCGGGTGAGCAGTTCTTC. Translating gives CASSLGTGSRSGEQFF.

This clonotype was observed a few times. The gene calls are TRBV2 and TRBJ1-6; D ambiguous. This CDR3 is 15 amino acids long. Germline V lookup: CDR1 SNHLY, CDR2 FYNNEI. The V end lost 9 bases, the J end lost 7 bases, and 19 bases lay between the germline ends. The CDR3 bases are TGTGCCAGTGACGATTCATTGCTGGGGAATTCACCCCTCCACTTT. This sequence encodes CASDDSLLGNSPLHF.

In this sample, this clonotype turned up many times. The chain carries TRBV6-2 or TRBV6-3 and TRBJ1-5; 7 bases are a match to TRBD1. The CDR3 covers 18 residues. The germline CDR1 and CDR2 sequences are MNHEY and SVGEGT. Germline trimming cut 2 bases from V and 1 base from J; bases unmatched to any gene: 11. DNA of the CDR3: TGTGCCAGCAGTTACCCTCTGACAGGGCAAGGAAGCAATCAGCCCCAGCATTTT. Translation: CASSYPLTGQGSNQPQHF.

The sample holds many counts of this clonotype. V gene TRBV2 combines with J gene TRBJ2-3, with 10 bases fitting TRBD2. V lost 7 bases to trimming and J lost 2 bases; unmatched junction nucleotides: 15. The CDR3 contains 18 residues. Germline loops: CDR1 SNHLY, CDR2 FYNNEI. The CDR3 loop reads CASIRASGGPRDTDTQYF. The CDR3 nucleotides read TGTGCCAGCATTCGGGCTAGCGGGGGACCTCGGGACACAGATACGCAGTATTTT. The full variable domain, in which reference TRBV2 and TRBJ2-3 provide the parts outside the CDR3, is EPEVTQTPSHQVTQMGQEVILRCVPISNHLYFYWYRQILGQKVEFLVSFYNNEISEKSEIFDDQFSVERPDGSNFTLKIRSTKLEDSAMYFCASIRASGGPRDTDTQYFGPGTRLTVL.

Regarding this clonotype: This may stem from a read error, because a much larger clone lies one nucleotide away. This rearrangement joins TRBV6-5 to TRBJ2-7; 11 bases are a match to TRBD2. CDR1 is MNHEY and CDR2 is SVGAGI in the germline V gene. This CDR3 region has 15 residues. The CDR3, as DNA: TGTGTCAGCAGTTCCCGACTAGCGGGGTCCTACGAGCAGTACTTC. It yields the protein CVSSSRLAGSYEQYF.

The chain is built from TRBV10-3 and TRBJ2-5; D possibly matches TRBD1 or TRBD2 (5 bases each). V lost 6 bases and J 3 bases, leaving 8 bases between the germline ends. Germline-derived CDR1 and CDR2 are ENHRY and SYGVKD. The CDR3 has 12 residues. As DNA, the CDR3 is TGTGCCATCAGGGGGACGGAAGAGACCCAGTACTTC. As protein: CAIRGTEETQYF.

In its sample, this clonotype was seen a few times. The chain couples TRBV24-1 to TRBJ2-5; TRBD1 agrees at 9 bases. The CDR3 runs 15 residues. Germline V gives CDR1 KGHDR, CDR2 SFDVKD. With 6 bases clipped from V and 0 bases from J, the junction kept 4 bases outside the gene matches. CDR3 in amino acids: CATSTGQGNQETQYF. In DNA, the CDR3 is TGTGCCACCAGTACGGGACAGGGTAACCAAGAGACCCAGTACTTC.

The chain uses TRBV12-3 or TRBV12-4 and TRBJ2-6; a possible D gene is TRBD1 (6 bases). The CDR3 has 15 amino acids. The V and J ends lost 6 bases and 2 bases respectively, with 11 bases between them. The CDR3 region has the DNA TGTGCCAGCAGGATGGACAGAACTGGGGCCAACGTCCTGACTTTC. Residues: CASRMDRTGANVLTF.

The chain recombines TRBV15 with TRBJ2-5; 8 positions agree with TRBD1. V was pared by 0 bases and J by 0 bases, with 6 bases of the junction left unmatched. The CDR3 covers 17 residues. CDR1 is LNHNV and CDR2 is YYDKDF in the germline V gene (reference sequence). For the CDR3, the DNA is TGTGCCACCAGCAGAGATAGGACAGGGTATGACCAAGAGACCCAGTACTTC. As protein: CATSRDRTGYDQETQYF.

The DNA for the CDR3 is TGTGCCAGTAGACCAGCGGGAGGGCAAGAGACCCAGTACTTC. Protein product: CASRPAGGQETQYF. The chain employs TRBV19 and TRBJ2-5; 10 bases are a match to TRBD2. CDR3 length equals 14 residues. Germline loops: CDR1 LNHDA, CDR2 SQIVND (reference sequence). The V gene end was trimmed by 6 bases and the J gene end by 2 bases; junction bases not matched to a gene: 3.

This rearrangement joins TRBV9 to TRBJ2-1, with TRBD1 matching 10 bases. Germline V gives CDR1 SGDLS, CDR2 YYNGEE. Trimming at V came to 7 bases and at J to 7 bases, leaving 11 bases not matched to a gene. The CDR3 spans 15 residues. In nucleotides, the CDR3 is TGTGCCAGCTCATCGGGGACAGGGGAAAAGAATGAGCAGTTCTTC. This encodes CASSSGTGEKNEQFF.

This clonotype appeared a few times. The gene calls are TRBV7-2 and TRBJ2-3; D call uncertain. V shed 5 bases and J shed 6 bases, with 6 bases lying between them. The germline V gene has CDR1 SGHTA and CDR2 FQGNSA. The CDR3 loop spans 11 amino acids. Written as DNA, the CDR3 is TGTGCCAGCAGCCAGCCGGATACGCAGTATTTT. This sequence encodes CASSQPDTQYF.

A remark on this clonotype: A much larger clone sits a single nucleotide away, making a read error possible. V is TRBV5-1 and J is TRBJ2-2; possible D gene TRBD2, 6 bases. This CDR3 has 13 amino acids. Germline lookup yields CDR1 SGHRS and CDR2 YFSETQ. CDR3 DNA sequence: TGCGCCAGCAACGGGGGAAACACCGGGGAGCTGTCTTTT. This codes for CASNGGNTGELSF.

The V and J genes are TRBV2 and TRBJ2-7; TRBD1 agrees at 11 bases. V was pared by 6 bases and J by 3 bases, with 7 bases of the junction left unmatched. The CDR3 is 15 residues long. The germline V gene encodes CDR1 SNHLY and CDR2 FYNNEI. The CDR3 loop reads CASRRGQGEGYEQYF. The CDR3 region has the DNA TGTGCCAGCAGGAGGGGACAGGGGGAGGGCTACGAGCAGTACTTC.

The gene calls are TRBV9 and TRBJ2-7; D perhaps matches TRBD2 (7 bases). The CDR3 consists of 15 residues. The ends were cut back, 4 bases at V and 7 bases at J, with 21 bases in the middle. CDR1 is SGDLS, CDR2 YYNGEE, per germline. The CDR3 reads CASSQADGGLREQYF. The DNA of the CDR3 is TGTGCCAGCAGCCAAGCCGACGGGGGGCTTCGGGAGCAGTACTTC.

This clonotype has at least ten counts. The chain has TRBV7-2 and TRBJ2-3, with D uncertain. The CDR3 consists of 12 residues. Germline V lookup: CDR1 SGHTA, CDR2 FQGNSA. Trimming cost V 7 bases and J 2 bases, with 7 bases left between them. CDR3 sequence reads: CASTGITDTQYF. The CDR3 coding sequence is TGTGCCAGCACAGGAATCACAGATACGCAGTATTTT.

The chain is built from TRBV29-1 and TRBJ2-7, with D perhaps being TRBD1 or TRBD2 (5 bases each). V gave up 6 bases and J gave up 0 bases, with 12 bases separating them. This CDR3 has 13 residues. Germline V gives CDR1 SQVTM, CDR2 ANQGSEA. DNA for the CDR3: TGCAGCGTCCGGGACGTAGACTCCTACGAGCAGTACTTC. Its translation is CSVRDVDSYEQYF.

CDR3 in amino acids: CASSSNSDNSPLHF. CDR3 DNA: TGTGCCAGCAGCTCCAACAGTGATAATTCACCCCTCCACTTT. The J gene is TRBJ1-6, the V gene TRBV7-2; no clear D gene. Looked up from germline, CDR1 is SGHTA and CDR2 is FQGNSA. Trimming removed 4 bases at V and 5 bases at J, with 9 bases between. The CDR3 contains 14 residues.

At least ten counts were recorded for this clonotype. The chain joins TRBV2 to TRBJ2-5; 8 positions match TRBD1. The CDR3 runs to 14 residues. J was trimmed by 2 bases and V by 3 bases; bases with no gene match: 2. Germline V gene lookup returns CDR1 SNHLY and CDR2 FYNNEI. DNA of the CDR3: TGTGCCAGCAGTGAGAGACAGGGGCAAGAGACCCAGTACTTC. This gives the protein CASSERQGQETQYF.